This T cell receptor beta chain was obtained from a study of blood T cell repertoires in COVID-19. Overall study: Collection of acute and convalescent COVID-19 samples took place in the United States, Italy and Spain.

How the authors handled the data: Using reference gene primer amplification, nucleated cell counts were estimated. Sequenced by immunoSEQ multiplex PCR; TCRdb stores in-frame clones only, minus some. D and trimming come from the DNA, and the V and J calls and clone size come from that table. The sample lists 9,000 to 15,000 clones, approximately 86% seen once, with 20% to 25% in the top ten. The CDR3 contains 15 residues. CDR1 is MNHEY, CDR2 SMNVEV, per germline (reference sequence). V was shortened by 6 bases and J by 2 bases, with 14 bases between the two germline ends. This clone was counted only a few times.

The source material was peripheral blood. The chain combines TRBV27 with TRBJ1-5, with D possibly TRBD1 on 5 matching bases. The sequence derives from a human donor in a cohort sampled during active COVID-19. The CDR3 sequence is CASRPRAGGNQPQHF. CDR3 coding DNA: TGTGCCAGCAGGCCCAGGGCGGGGGGCAATCAGCCCCAGCATTTT.